One and the same sample provided the 3 T cell receptor beta chains below, sequenced in a study of cytomegalovirus exposure and HLA in healthy donors. Use of 60 Vbeta and 13 Jbeta primers characterized the PCR. Libraries were prepared by immunoSEQ multiplex PCR; TCRdb keeps only in-frame clonotypes and omits some of them. The repertoire includes 95,000 to 150,000 clones, about 80% of them detected once, and roughly 3.2% sits in the top ten. Material: PBMCs. The receptors derive from a man aged 30-40 years in good health and CMV-seronegative.

As regards this clone: At the DNA level, this CDR3 is encoded by other sequences in the same sample as well. The chain couples TRBV5-4 to TRBJ1-1, with TRBD1 matching over 7 bases. CDR3 size: 14 residues. Trimming removed 1 base from V and 2 bases from J; junction bases left unmatched: 2. From germline, CDR1 is SGHNT and CDR2 YYREEE (reference sequence). CDR3 sequence (DNA): TGTGCCAGCAGCTTGAGACAGGGCAACACTGAAGCTTTCTTT. This sequence encodes CASSLRQGNTEAFF.

This clone was counted between two and nine times. The rearrangement uses TRBV30 and TRBJ1-5, with TRBD1 matching 9 bases. CDR1 and CDR2 from the germline V gene are GTSNPN and SVGIG (reference sequence). The ends lost 2 bases at V and 5 bases at J; junction bases unmatched: 4. The CDR3 totals 14 residues. This CDR3 is CAWSLRQGDQPQHF. The DNA of the CDR3 is TGTGCCTGGAGTCTTCGACAGGGGGATCAGCCCCAGCATTTT.

V gene TRBV7-6 combines with J gene TRBJ2-2; no firm D call. Trimming stripped 5 bases from V and 8 bases from J, with 6 bases between. From germline, CDR1 is SGHVS and CDR2 FNYEAQ. The CDR3 is 11 residues long. CDR3 in amino acids: CASSPQGELFF. CDR3 DNA: TGTGCCAGCAGCCCTCAGGGGGAGCTGTTTTTT.